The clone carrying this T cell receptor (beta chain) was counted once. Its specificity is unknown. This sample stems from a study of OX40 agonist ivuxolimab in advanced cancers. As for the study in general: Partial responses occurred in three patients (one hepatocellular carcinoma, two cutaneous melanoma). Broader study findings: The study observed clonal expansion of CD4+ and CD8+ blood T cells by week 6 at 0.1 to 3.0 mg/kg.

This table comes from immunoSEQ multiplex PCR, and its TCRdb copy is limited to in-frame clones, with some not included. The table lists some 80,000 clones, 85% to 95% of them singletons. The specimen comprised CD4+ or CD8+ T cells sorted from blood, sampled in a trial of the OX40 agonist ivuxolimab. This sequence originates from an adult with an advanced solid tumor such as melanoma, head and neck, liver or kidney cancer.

The CDR3 reads CASSWPGRGTEAFF. The CDR3 nucleotides read TGTGCCAGCAGCTGGCCGGGGAGAGGCACTGAAGCTTTCTTT. The chain recombines TRBV5-6 with TRBJ1-1; no clear D gene. Between the trimmed V and J ends, which lost 3 bases and 4 bases, there was a span of 13 bases. Germline CDR1 and CDR2: SGHDT and YYEEEE. The CDR3 is 14 residues long.